Sequencing of this T cell receptor (beta chain) was carried out in a study of molecular identifiers for immune sequencing clone quantification. As for the study in general: RNA from around 20,000 or 100,000 naive CD8 cells was split five ways in replicates, with four sequenced. Study-level results: Jurkat TCR RNA from one cell was spiked into one million naive cells, and it was reportedly detectable there.

Each CDR3 protein gets one entry after TCRdb re-called the PCR reads with MiXCR. Here the sample spans about 70,000 distinct CDR3 sequences, about a sixth being singletons. V was shortened by 5 bases and J by 4 bases, with 12 bases between the two germline ends. This CDR3 comprises 14 residues. Germline assignment: CDR1 MNHEY and CDR2 SVGEGT. The CD8+CD4-CCR7+CD45RA+ phenotype defined the sorted naive CD8 T cells. This clonotype was observed a handful of times. Its specificity is not known. The TCR was taken from a human donor in good health. Some libraries in this study had Jurkat cell RNA spiked in. This rearrangement joins TRBV6-2 or TRBV6-3 to TRBJ2-1; maybe TRBD1 (5 bases). Sequenced: naive CD8+ T cells from blood, with Jurkat cell RNA spiked in. Subset in this sample: FACS-sorted CD8+CD4-CCR7+CD45RA+ naive T cells. CDR3 region: CASSQGGVYNEQFF. DNA of the CDR3: TGTGCCAGCAGTCAGGGTGGGGTTTACAATGAGCAGTTCTTC.